The clone carrying this TCR beta chain was seen a few times. What it recognizes is unknown. Prior to thyroid surgery, none of the patients had received any treatment. The data are from a study of metastatic and nonmetastatic thyroid tumors. Study-level results: According to reports, the diversity of TCR beta was significantly higher in malignant thyroid tumors than in benign nodules, and this held in both blood and tumor samples.

The V end lost 6 bases, the J end lost 2 bases, and 11 bases lay between the germline ends. Germline V gene sequence: CDR1 MNHNS, CDR2 SASEGT. CDR3 length equals 13 residues. TCRdb re-processed the PCR reads through MiXCR. The sample shows approximately 41,000 clones, 28% of them seen only once. Sequenced: blood. The chain couples TRBV6-1 to TRBJ2-7, with D possibly TRBD1 on 5 matching bases. The TCR originated in a male donor with papillary thyroid cancer or a benign thyroid nodule (not recorded which). Some clones in this sample may be carry-over from other donors' samples. CDR3 in DNA: TGTGCCAGCAGACGGCCAGGGACCTACGAGCAGTACTTC. Protein sequence: CASRRPGTYEQYF.